The next 32 T cell receptor beta chains were all read from a single sample in a study of cytomegalovirus exposure and HLA in healthy donors. The PCR contained 60 Vbeta and 13 Jbeta primers. Profiling relied on immunoSEQ multiplex PCR, and the TCRdb table lists in-frame clones only, not all of them. This sample yields 150,000 or so clones, of which 84% are seen a single time; about 0.4% belongs to the top ten. The sample comprised PBMCs. These receptors were obtained from a boy aged 2 to 9 in good health and CMV-seronegative.

This chain links TRBV6-1 with TRBJ1-1; 10 nucleotides match TRBD1. The CDR3 runs 14 residues. V lost 7 bases and J lost 3; bases outside the gene matches: 5. Germline assignment: CDR1 MNHNS and CDR2 SASEGT. The CDR3, as DNA: TGTGCCAGCATAGGGACAGGGGTGGACACTGAAGCTTTCTTT. Encoded protein: CASIGTGVDTEAFF.

V usage is TRBV2 and J usage is TRBJ2-2; possible D gene TRBD1, 6 bases. The germline CDR1 and CDR2 sequences are SNHLY and FYNNEI. Trimming cost V 5 bases and J 1 base, with 11 bases left between them. The CDR3 covers 15 residues. CDR3 nucleotides: TGTGCCAGCAGTCTGATGACAGGGAACACCGGGGAGCTGTTTTTT. Its translation is CASSLMTGNTGELFF.

The chain employs TRBV19 and TRBJ2-3, with 9 bases aligning to TRBD1. The CDR3 length is 16 residues. Germline CDR1 is LNHDA and CDR2 is SQIVND (reference sequence). The V segment lost 6 bases and the J segment 2 bases; nucleotides outside the gene matches: 9. CDR3 region: CASSNDRGRITDTQYF. CDR3 bases: TGTGCCAGTAGCAACGACAGGGGGAGAATCACAGATACGCAGTATTTT.

The V call is TRBV11-1, the J call TRBJ1-1; D is unclear. The V gene lost 3 bases and the J gene lost 4 bases, with 6 bases spanning the gap. Germline V gene lookup returns CDR1 SGHAT and CDR2 FQDESV (reference sequence). The CDR3 is 12 amino acids. The CDR3 region is CASSLARTEAFF. The CDR3 bases are TGTGCCAGCAGCTTGGCCCGCACTGAAGCTTTCTTT. Full variable domain (missing parts from reference TRBV11-1 and TRBJ1-1): EAEVAQSPRYKITEKSQAVAFWCDPISGHATLYWYRQILGQGPELLVQFQDESVVDDSQLPKDRFSAERLKGVDSTLKIQPAELGDSAMYLCASSLARTEAFFGQGTRLTVV.

The rearrangement uses TRBV6-5 and TRBJ1-1; perhaps TRBD1 as D (6 bases). The V gene's germline CDR1 is MNHEY and CDR2 SVGAGI. The CDR3 totals 15 residues. The germline V and J ends were trimmed by 0 bases and 1 base, with 9 bases remaining between them. The DNA for the CDR3 is TGTGCCAGCAGTTACTCGGACAGAGGGAACACTGAAGCTTTCTTT. This codes for CASSYSDRGNTEAFF.

This clone was counted a few times. This chain connects TRBV15 to TRBJ1-2, with 8 bases identical to TRBD1. The germline V gene has CDR1 LNHNV and CDR2 YYDKDF (reference sequence). The ends lost 0 bases at V and 3 bases at J; junction bases unmatched: 9. This CDR3 spans 17 amino acids. The CDR3 is CATSRDRGRGQDYGYTF. Written as DNA, the CDR3 is TGTGCCACCAGCAGAGATCGTGGCAGGGGGCAGGACTATGGCTACACCTTC.

The chain is built from TRBV18 and TRBJ1-3; 7 bases map to TRBD1. The CDR3 length is 15 residues. J lost 3 bases, V lost 2 bases, and 4 bases had no gene match. Germline V CDR1 and CDR2: KGHSH, LQKENI. The CDR3 spells CASSPATGYGNTIYF. DNA for the CDR3: TGTGCCAGCTCACCAGCGACAGGGTATGGAAACACCATATATTTT.

The chain links TRBV29-1 to TRBJ2-5; possible D gene TRBD2, 5 bases. CDR3 length: 13 amino acids. Trimming removed 2 bases from V and 5 bases from J, with 12 bases in between. The germline gives CDR1 SQVTM, CDR2 ANQGSEA. Here the CDR3 DNA reads TGCAGCGTTGAAAGCCGAAGAGGGGAGACCCAGTACTTC. It is translated as CSVESRRGETQYF.

CDR3 bases: TGTGCCAGCAGTGAAGGGGGCTTCTACGAGCAGTACTTC. Protein product: CASSEGGFYEQYF. The chain carries TRBV25-1 and TRBJ2-7; maybe TRBD1 (6 bases). V dropped 2 bases and J dropped 3 bases, with 8 bases sitting between them. Germline V gene sequence: CDR1 MGHDK, CDR2 SYGVNS. CDR3 length: 13 amino acids.

V is TRBV7-9 and J is TRBJ2-3; 10 bases are shared with TRBD2. Looked up from germline, CDR1 is SEHNR and CDR2 is FQNEAQ (reference sequence). The V gene end was trimmed by 5 bases and the J gene end by 2 bases; junction bases not matched to a gene: 7. The CDR3 spans 16 residues. The CDR3 loop is CASSSSGRNITDTQYF. The CDR3 DNA reads as TGTGCCAGCAGCAGTAGCGGGAGGAATATCACAGATACGCAGTATTTT.

J is TRBJ2-3 and V is TRBV19; 7 bases are a match to TRBD1. CDR3 size: 16 residues. Trimming cost V 5 bases and J 0 bases; bases outside gene matches: 8. The V gene's germline CDR1 is LNHDA and CDR2 SQIVND (reference sequence). The CDR3 sequence: CASSHPRGGSTDTQYF. The CDR3 DNA sequence: TGTGCCAGTAGTCACCCCCGAGGGGGCAGCACAGATACGCAGTATTTT.

This chain joins TRBV2 and TRBJ1-2, with 7 bases lining up with TRBD1. This CDR3 has 15 residues. CDR1 and CDR2 from the germline V gene are SNHLY and FYNNEI. V shed 6 bases, J shed 6 bases, and the junction held 13 bases outside the gene matches. The CDR3 DNA follows: TGTGCCAGCAGGACCGAGGTAGGGGGCATCGATGGCTACACCTTC. It codes for CASRTEVGGIDGYTF.

The rearrangement joins TRBV7-9 to TRBJ2-3; 11 bases fit TRBD2. CDR3 length: 16 residues. In germline, CDR1 is SEHNR, CDR2 FQNEAQ (reference sequence). The trim removed 4 bases at V and 2 bases at J, leaving 5 bases unmatched. The CDR3 DNA follows: TGTGCCAGCAGCTCGGGACTAGCGGAATTCACAGATACGCAGTATTTT. Protein product: CASSSGLAEFTDTQYF.

This CDR3 is CASSFRVGQSNQPQHF. For the CDR3, the DNA is TGTGCCAGCAGCTTCCGAGTTGGACAGTCCAATCAGCCCCAGCATTTT. The rearrangement links TRBV5-5 to TRBJ1-5; a possible D gene is TRBD1 (6 bases). The germline gives CDR1 SGHKS, CDR2 YYEKEE (reference sequence). V was shortened by 2 bases and J by 3 bases, with 15 bases between the two germline ends. This CDR3 comprises 16 residues. The entire variable domain, with the rest obtained from reference TRBV5-5 and TRBJ1-5, is as follows: DAGVTQSPTHLIKTRGQQVTLRCSPISGHKSVSWYQQVLGQGPQFIFQYYEKEERGRGNFPDRFSARQFPNYSSELNVNALLLGDSALYLCASSFRVGQSNQPQHFGDGTRLSIL.

In its sample, this clone was seen once. V and J are TRBV10-3 and TRBJ1-2; the D is unclear. Germline lookup yields CDR1 ENHRY and CDR2 SYGVKD. This CDR3 contains 13 residues. Between the trimmed V and J ends, which lost 3 bases and 13 bases, there was a span of 18 bases. The CDR3 region has the DNA TGTGCCATCAGTGACCTCGGACTCGGGTGGGGCACCTTC. This translates into CAISDLGLGWGTF.

The count of this clone is one. The chain links TRBV7-9 to TRBJ1-4, with 8 bases identical to TRBD1. The CDR3 consists of 16 residues. V lost 0 bases and J lost 3; bases outside the gene matches: 3. Germline V lookup: CDR1 SEHNR, CDR2 FQNEAQ (reference sequence). Here the CDR3 DNA reads TGTGCCAGCAGCTTAGCGTCGACAGGGGCTAATGAAAAACTGTTTTTT. Its protein is CASSLASTGANEKLFF.

The genes are TRBV25-1 and TRBJ2-7, with 14 bases identical to TRBD2. Germline assignment: CDR1 MGHDK and CDR2 SYGVNS. The CDR3 consists of 16 residues. Losses at the gene ends were 4 bases for V and 5 bases for J; bases not matched to a gene: 7. The CDR3 protein is CASSVGTSGSFNEQYF. CDR3 nucleotides: TGTGCCAGCAGTGTCGGGACTAGCGGGAGTTTCAACGAGCAGTACTTC.

This chain joins TRBV29-1 and TRBJ2-7, with D maybe TRBD1 (6 bases). V was pared by 5 bases and J by 0 bases, with 17 bases between. This CDR3 is 15 amino acids long. Germline V gene sequence: CDR1 SQVTM, CDR2 ANQGSEA. The CDR3 loop is CSVLIQGRNSYEQYF. The CDR3 nucleotides read TGCAGCGTTCTGATACAGGGCCGAAACTCCTACGAGCAGTACTTC.

The rearrangement links TRBV28 to TRBJ2-1, with 11 nucleotides matching TRBD1. The V gene end was trimmed by 2 bases and the J gene end by 8 bases; junction bases not matched to a gene: 2. There are 14 residues in the CDR3. The germline gives CDR1 MDHEN, CDR2 SYDVKM. The CDR3 is CASSLGQGADEQFF. CDR3 nucleotides: TGTGCCAGCAGTTTAGGACAGGGGGCCGATGAGCAGTTCTTC.

V usage is TRBV7-9 and J usage is TRBJ1-1; 7 positions agree with TRBD1. Per the germline V gene, CDR1 is SEHNR and CDR2 is FQNEAQ (reference sequence). J gave up 2 bases and V 3 bases, and 3 bases lay outside the gene matches. This CDR3 region has 14 residues. Here the CDR3 reads CASSFRDRNTEAFF. The CDR3 coding sequence is TGTGCCAGCAGCTTCCGGGACAGAAACACTGAAGCTTTCTTT.

The chain carries TRBV5-5 and TRBJ2-7, with D hard to call. CDR1 SGHKS and CDR2 YYEKEE come from the germline V gene (reference sequence). There are 15 residues in the CDR3. Trimming took 4 bases from V and 0 from J, leaving 14 bases between them. As DNA, the CDR3 is TGTGCCAGCAGCCGCACAGTCCCGAGCTCCTACGAGCAGTACTTC. Protein sequence: CASSRTVPSSYEQYF.

Comment on this clone: The sample carries other DNA sequences with the same CDR3. The chain couples TRBV30 to TRBJ1-2; D is uncertain. V was shortened by 0 bases and J by 4 bases, with 6 bases between the two germline ends. Germline loops: CDR1 GTSNPN, CDR2 SVGIG (reference sequence). This CDR3 has 12 amino acids. The CDR3 coding sequence is TGTGCCTGGAGTGTGCGATCCTATGGCTACACCTTC. Its protein product is CAWSVRSYGYTF.

The chain couples TRBV4-1 to TRBJ2-7; maybe TRBD1 (5 bases). The CDR3 sequence is 14 residues long. Germline CDR1 is MGHRA and CDR2 is YSYEKL. V shed 0 bases and J shed 3 bases, with 9 bases lying between them. In nucleotides, the CDR3 is TGCGCCAGCAGCCAAGAAGCAGGGAACTACGAGCAGTACTTC. Its translation is CASSQEAGNYEQYF.

The rearrangement links TRBV4-1 to TRBJ2-1; D is unclear. Trimming cost V 4 bases and J 8 bases, with 12 bases left between them. CDR3 length: 13 residues. In germline, CDR1 is MGHRA, CDR2 YSYEKL. In nucleotides, the CDR3 is TGCGCCAGCAGCCTAATCGTCCGGGATGAGCAGTTCTTC. As protein: CASSLIVRDEQFF.

This clone was seen a handful of times. Other DNA sequences within the sample encode an identical CDR3. This sequence joins TRBV6-6 and TRBJ1-4, with 11 bases matching TRBD1. The CDR3 has 16 residues. The trim removed 5 bases at V and 8 bases at J, leaving 10 bases unmatched. Germline CDR1 is MNHNY and CDR2 is SVGAGI (reference sequence). Here the CDR3 reads CASSPSRGQGEEKLFF. The CDR3 DNA sequence: TGTGCCAGCAGTCCCAGCCGGGGACAGGGGGAAGAAAAACTGTTTTTT.

This clone was seen a handful of times. The chain uses TRBV6-1 and TRBJ1-1, with 10 bases lining up with TRBD1. The CDR3 sequence is 11 residues long. Germline-derived CDR1 and CDR2 are MNHNS and SASEGT. Germline trimming cut 6 bases from V and 11 bases from J; bases unmatched to any gene: 3. CDR3 DNA sequence: TGTGCCAGCAGCACGGGACAGGGGGCTTTCTTT. Amino acids: CASSTGQGAFF.

A few counts support this clone. CDR3 DNA: TGTGCCAGCACAAAACAGGGTGGAGACACTGAAGCTTTCTTT. It translates to CASTKQGGDTEAFF. This chain joins TRBV7-6 and TRBJ1-1, with D possibly TRBD1 on 6 matching bases. The CDR3 is made up of 14 amino acids. Per germline, CDR1 SGHVS and CDR2 FNYEAQ. Trimming pared 7 bases from V and 3 bases from J, leaving 15 bases between.

This rearrangement joins TRBV11-2 to TRBJ1-2; the D is unclear. The V gene lost 1 base and the J gene lost 8 bases, with 8 bases spanning the gap. CDR1 and CDR2 from the germline V gene are SGHAT and FQNNGV. The CDR3 contains 12 residues. The CDR3 DNA reads TGTGCCAGCAGCTTAGGACGGCGGGGCTACACCTTC. Its translation is CASSLGRRGYTF.

The genes are TRBV19 and TRBJ2-2; TRBD2 matches at 7 bases. Trimming took 5 bases from V and 6 from J; bases not matched to a gene: 9. This CDR3 spans 15 amino acids. Germline values: CDR1 LNHDA, CDR2 SQIVND (reference sequence). In nucleotides, the CDR3 is TGTGCCAGTAGTCAGGGCGGGAGTATTGCCGGGGAGCTGTTTTTT. Protein product: CASSQGGSIAGELFF.

The gene calls are TRBV6-5 and TRBJ2-7, with D tentatively TRBD2 (5 bases). Germline CDR1 and CDR2: MNHEY and SVGAGI. The length of the CDR3 is 13 residues. V was clipped by 6 bases and J by 5 bases, with 14 bases between them. As DNA, the CDR3 is TGTGCCAGCAGCCTCGACTACCCCCACGAGCAGTACTTC. Translated: CASSLDYPHEQYF.

The chain combines TRBV27 with TRBJ1-2; 12 nucleotides match TRBD1. With 5 bases clipped from V and 1 base from J, the junction kept 11 bases outside the gene matches. CDR3 length: 18 amino acids. The germline V gene has CDR1 MNHEY and CDR2 SMNVEV (reference sequence). The CDR3 nucleotides read TGTGCCAGCAGTACAGTAATGGGACAGGGGGCGTATAACTATGGCTACACCTTC. Protein sequence: CASSTVMGQGAYNYGYTF.

The chain has TRBV10-3 and TRBJ1-1; D possibly corresponds to TRBD1 (6 bases). In germline, CDR1 is ENHRY, CDR2 SYGVKD. The V and J ends lost 7 bases and 1 base respectively, with 13 bases between them. This CDR3 is 14 amino acids long. The CDR3 loop is CAITRGGGNTEAFF. The CDR3 DNA follows: TGTGCCATCACTCGAGGGGGGGGGAACACTGAAGCTTTCTTT.